This TCR beta chain appears in the sequencing data of a study of blood T cell repertoires in COVID-19. J was trimmed by 7 bases and V by 5 bases; bases with no gene match: 11. Germline V gene sequence: CDR1 KGHSH, CDR2 LQKENI. The CDR3 is 15 amino acids. Only in-frame clones appear in the TCRdb table, and some are missing; sequencing was by immunoSEQ multiplex PCR. The sample contains more than 250,000 clones, around 88% of which appear only once. The clonotype comes from a woman aged 25 to 39 with COVID-19, enrolled during active disease. This sequence joins TRBV18 and TRBJ1-3, with 7 bases aligning to TRBD1. Input material: peripheral blood. The DNA of the CDR3 is TGTGCCAGCTCAACCCCGGGACAGCCCTTGAACACCATATATTTT. Translating it yields CASSTPGQPLNTIYF.